The 9 T cell receptor beta chains reported below all come from one sample, sequenced in a study of vaccination and CD4 T cells after COVID-19. The sample's treatment: roughly nine-day PBMC culture with coronavirus spike peptide pools or control peptides (ViraFEST assay). The unexposed donor gave CD4+ T cells before the COVID-19 pandemic (2011-2018). With the Oncomine TCR Beta short-read assay, DNA from cultured CD4+ T cells was sequenced. TCRdb analysed the PCR reads with MiXCR anew, one entry per CDR3 protein. The sample contains roughly 9,000 distinct CDR3 sequences, around half of which appear only once. The antigens these receptors bind are not known. Sequencing used CD4+ T cells from blood, cultured in vitro. The receptors here all came from a human donor in good health.

This chain uses TRBV10-3 with TRBJ1-3, with D tentatively TRBD1 (5 bases). This CDR3 spans 15 amino acids. The germline V gene encodes CDR1 ENHRY and CDR2 SYGVKD. V was cut by 7 bases and J by 0 bases, with 13 bases left in between. The CDR3, as DNA: TGTGCCATCACCTACGAGCAGGGCTCTGGAAACACCATATATTTT. Translating it yields CAITYEQGSGNTIYF.

The CDR3 DNA is TGTGCCAGCACCCAAGACCCCTCAGGGATTTTCACTGAAGCTTTCTTT. Its translation: CASTQDPSGIFTEAFF. The V gene is TRBV6-4, the J gene TRBJ1-1; a possible D gene is TRBD1 (5 bases). The germline V gene encodes CDR1 MRHNA and CDR2 SNTAGT. The CDR3 consists of 16 residues. V dropped 7 bases and J dropped 4 bases, with 22 bases sitting between them.

This clonotype was seen more than once but under ten times. This chain links TRBV27 with TRBJ1-2; TRBD1 aligns across 7 bases. V was pared by 0 bases and J by 4 bases, with 8 bases of the junction left unmatched. This CDR3 has 16 amino acids. Germline V gene lookup returns CDR1 MNHEY and CDR2 SMNVEV (reference sequence). The CDR3 sequence is CASSLSNDRVGYGYTF. In nucleotides, the CDR3 is TGTGCCAGCAGTTTATCGAATGACAGGGTGGGCTATGGCTACACCTTC.

This clonotype was seen a handful of times. The rearrangement links TRBV7-2 to TRBJ1-5, with D hard to call. The germline CDR1 and CDR2 sequences are SGHTA and FQGNSA. The CDR3 is made up of 16 amino acids. Deletions cut 4 bases from V and 3 bases from J, with 16 bases between. CDR3 coding DNA: TGTGCCAGCAGCTCGAAAGCGGGCGATTTCAATCAGCCCCAGCATTTT. Translated, it gives CASSSKAGDFNQPQHF.

The rearrangement links TRBV20-1 to TRBJ1-3; D is unclear. Germline-derived CDR1 and CDR2 are DFQATT and SNEGSKA (reference sequence). V lost 0 bases to trimming and J lost 0 bases, with 6 bases between them. This CDR3 is 14 amino acids long. The CDR3 loop is CSARDPGSGNTIYF. The CDR3 DNA sequence: TGCAGTGCTAGAGATCCGGGCTCTGGAAACACCATATATTTT.

The chain employs TRBV5-4 and TRBJ1-2; a possible D gene is TRBD1 (6 bases). This CDR3 comprises 13 residues. CDR1 SGHNT and CDR2 YYREEE come from the germline V gene (reference sequence). Trimming removed 2 bases from V and 4 bases from J, with 9 bases in between. The CDR3, as DNA: TGTGCCAGCAGCTTACAGGGTGGCTATGGCTACACCTTC. Amino acid sequence: CASSLQGGYGYTF.

The rearrangement joins TRBV18 to TRBJ1-1; D gene ambiguous. Trimming took off 0 bases at V and 0 bases at J, with 11 bases between the two ends. There are 16 residues in the CDR3. Germline V gene sequence: CDR1 KGHSH, CDR2 LQKENI. CDR3 bases: TGTGCCAGCTCACCACCGGTTTCAGGAGTGAACACTGAAGCTTTCTTT. Translating gives CASSPPVSGVNTEAFF.

This clonotype came up a few times. The chain recombines TRBV7-8 with TRBJ1-2, with 9 bases fitting TRBD1. The V and J ends lost 6 bases and 3 bases, in that order; junction bases with no gene match: 11. The CDR3 runs 16 residues. CDR1 SGHVS and CDR2 FQNEAQ come from the germline V gene. CDR3 bases: TGTGCCAGCAGTTACAGGGGGCGGAACCTTGACTATGGCTACACCTTC. Protein product: CASSYRGRNLDYGYTF.

About this clonotype: The CDR3 carries no conserved terminal phenylalanine or tryptophan, so it likely arises from a read error. This chain links TRBV20-1 with TRBJ2-3; 7 bases agree with TRBD1. With V trimmed by 0 bases and J by 5 bases, 14 bases remained unmatched. Germline V gene sequence: CDR1 DFQATT, CDR2 SNEGSKA (reference sequence). There are 17 residues in the CDR3. CDR3 protein: CSARDSGGFPDLDTQYL. The CDR3 DNA is TGCAGTGCTAGAGACTCAGGGGGATTTCCCGACTTAGATACGCAGTATCTT.